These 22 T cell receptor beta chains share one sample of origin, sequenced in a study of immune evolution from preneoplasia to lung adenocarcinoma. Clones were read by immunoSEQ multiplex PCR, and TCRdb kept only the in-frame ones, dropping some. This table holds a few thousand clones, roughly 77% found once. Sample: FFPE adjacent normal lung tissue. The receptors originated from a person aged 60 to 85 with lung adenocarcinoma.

This CDR3 reads CASSLVGQGMFGYTF. CDR3 in DNA: TGTGCCAGCAGTTTAGTCGGGCAGGGAATGTTTGGCTACACCTTC. This chain joins TRBV27 and TRBJ1-2, with a possible D match to TRBD1 (5 bases). The V end was cut by 2 bases, the J end by 7 bases, with 17 bases between. This CDR3 has 15 amino acids. CDR1 is MNHEY, CDR2 SMNVEV, per germline (reference sequence).

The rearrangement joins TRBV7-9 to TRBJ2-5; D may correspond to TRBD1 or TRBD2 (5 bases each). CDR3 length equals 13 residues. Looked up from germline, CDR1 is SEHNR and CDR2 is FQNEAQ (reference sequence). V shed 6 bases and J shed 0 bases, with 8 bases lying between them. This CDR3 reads CASRLGDQETQYF. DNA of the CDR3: TGTGCCAGCAGGTTGGGGGACCAAGAGACCCAGTACTTC.

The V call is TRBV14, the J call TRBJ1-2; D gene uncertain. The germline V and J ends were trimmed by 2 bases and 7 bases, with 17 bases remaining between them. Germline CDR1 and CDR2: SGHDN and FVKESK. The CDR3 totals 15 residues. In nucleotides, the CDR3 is TGTGCCAGCAGCCAACTAACCGGGCCCCGAAGTGGCTACACCTTC. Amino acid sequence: CASSQLTGPRSGYTF.

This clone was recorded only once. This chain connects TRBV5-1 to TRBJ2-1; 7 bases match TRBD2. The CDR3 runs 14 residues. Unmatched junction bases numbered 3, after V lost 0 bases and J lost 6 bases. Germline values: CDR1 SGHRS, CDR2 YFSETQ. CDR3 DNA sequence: TGCGCCAGCAGCTTGGCCGGGGGGAGCAATGAGCAGTTCTTC. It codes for CASSLAGGSNEQFF. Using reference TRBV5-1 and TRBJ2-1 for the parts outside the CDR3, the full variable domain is KAGVTQTPRYLIKTRGQQVTLSCSPISGHRSVSWYQQTPGQGLQFLFEYFSETQRNKGNFPGRFSGRQFSNSRSEMNVSTLELGDSALYLCASSLAGGSNEQFFGPGTRLTVL.

CDR3 in DNA: TGTGCCAGCAGCCCTTTTGGGGGGAACACTGAAGCTTTCTTT. This sequence encodes CASSPFGGNTEAFF. The J gene is TRBJ1-1, the V gene TRBV5-8; D may be TRBD1 (5 bases). The CDR3 has 14 amino acids. Trimming left V 4 bases short and J 1 base short, with 11 bases between. Germline CDR1 reads SGHTS; CDR2 reads YDEGEE.

The CDR3 nucleotides are TGTGCCACCAGCAGAGAGTTTGGGGACACAGGCTCTTACGAGCAGTACTTC. It codes for CATSREFGDTGSYEQYF. The chain links TRBV15 to TRBJ2-7; TRBD1 is a possible D gene (6 bases). CDR3 length: 17 amino acids. In germline, CDR1 is LNHNV, CDR2 YYDKDF (reference sequence). V lost 0 bases and J lost 4, with 19 bases in between.

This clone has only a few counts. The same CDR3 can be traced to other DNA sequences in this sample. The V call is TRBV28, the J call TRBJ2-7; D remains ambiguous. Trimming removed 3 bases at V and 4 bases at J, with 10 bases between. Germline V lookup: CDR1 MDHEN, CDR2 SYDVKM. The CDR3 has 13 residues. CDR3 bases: TGTGCCAGCAGTTTGGGCACCAAATACGAGCAGTACTTC. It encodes CASSLGTKYEQYF.

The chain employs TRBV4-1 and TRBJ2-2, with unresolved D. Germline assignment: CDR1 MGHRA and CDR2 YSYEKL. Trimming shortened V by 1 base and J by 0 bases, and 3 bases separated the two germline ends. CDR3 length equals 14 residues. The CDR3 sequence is CASSQVSNTGELFF. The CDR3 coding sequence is TGCGCCAGCAGCCAAGTCTCGAACACCGGGGAGCTGTTTTTT.

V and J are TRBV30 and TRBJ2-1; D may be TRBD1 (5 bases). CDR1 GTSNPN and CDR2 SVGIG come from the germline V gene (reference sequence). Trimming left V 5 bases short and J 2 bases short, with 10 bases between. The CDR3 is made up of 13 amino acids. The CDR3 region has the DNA TGTGCCTGGTGGACACTTACCTACAATGAGCAGTTCTTC. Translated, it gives CAWWTLTYNEQFF.

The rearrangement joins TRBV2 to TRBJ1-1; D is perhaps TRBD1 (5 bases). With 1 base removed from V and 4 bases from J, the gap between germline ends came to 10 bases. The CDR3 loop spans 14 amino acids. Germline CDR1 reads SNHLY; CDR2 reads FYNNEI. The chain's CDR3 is CASSEVGGSTEAFF. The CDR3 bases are TGTGCCAGCAGTGAAGTTGGGGGATCCACTGAAGCTTTCTTT.

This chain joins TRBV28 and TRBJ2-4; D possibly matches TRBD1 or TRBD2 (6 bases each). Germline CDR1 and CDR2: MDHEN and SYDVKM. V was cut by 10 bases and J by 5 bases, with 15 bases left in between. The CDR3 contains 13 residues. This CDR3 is CATSEGVENIQYF. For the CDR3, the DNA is TGTGCCACCTCGGAGGGGGTCGAAAACATTCAGTACTTC.

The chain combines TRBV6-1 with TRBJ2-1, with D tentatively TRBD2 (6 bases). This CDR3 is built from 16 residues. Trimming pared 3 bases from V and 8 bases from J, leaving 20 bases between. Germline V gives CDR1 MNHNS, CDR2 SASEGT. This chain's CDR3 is CASSEWEAKGSDEQFF. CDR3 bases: TGTGCCAGCAGTGAGTGGGAGGCAAAAGGGTCCGATGAGCAGTTCTTC.

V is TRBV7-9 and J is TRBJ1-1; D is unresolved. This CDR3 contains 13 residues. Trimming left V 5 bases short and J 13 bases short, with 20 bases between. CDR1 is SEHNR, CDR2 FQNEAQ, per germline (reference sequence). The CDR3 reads CASSPAEVWFDFF. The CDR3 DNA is TGTGCCAGCAGCCCGGCTGAGGTATGGTTTGATTTCTTT.

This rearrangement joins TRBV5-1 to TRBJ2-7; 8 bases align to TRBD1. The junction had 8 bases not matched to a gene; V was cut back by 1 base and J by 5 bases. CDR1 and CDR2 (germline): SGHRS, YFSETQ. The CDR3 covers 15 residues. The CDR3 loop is CASSLQGANRHEQYF. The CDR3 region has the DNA TGCGCCAGCAGCTTGCAGGGGGCGAACCGCCACGAGCAGTACTTC.

The CDR3 here is CASSLATGGTSTDTQYF. The CDR3 DNA sequence: TGTGCCAGCAGCTTGGCTACTGGGGGAACTAGCACAGATACGCAGTATTTT. The chain is built from TRBV11-2 and TRBJ2-3; the D gene could be TRBD1 or TRBD2 (5 bases each). The CDR3 sequence is 17 residues long. From germline, CDR1 is SGHAT and CDR2 FQNNGV. Deletions cut 3 bases from V and 0 bases from J, with 16 bases between.

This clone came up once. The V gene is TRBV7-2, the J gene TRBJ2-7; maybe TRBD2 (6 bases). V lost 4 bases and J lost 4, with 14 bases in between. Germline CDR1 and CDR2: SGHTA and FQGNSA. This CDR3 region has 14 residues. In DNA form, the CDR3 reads TGTGCCAGCAGCTACAGCGGGTTGGTATACGAGCAGTACTTC. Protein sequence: CASSYSGLVYEQYF. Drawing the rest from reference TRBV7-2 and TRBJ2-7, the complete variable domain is GAGVSQSPSNKVTEKGKDVELRCDPISGHTALYWYRQSLGQGLEFLIYFQGNSAPDKSGLPSDRFSAERTGGSVSTLTIQRTQQEDSAVYLCASSYSGLVYEQYFGPGTRLTVT.

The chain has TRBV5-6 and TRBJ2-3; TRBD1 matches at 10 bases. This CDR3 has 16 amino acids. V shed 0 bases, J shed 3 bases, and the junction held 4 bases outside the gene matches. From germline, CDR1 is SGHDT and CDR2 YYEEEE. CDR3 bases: TGTGCCAGCAGCTTGGGGTCGGACAGGGGGACAGATACGCAGTATTTT. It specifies CASSLGSDRGTDTQYF. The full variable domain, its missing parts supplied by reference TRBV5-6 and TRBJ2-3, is DAGVTQSPTHLIKTRGQQVTLRCSPKSGHDTVSWYQQALGQGPQFIFQYYEEEERQRGNFPDRFSGHQFPNYSSELNVNALLLGDSALYLCASSLGSDRGTDTQYFGPGTRLTVL.

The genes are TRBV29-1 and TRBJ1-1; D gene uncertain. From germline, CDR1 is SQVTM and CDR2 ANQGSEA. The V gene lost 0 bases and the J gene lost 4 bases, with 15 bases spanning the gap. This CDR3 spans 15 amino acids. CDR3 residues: CSVEDPPVVATEAFF. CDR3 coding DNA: TGCAGCGTTGAAGACCCACCGGTCGTAGCCACTGAAGCTTTCTTT. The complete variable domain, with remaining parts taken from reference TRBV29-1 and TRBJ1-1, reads SAVISQKPSRDICQRGTSLTIQCQVDSQVTMMFWYRQQPGQSLTLIATANQGSEATYESGFVIDKFPISRPNLTFSTLTVSNMSPEDSSIYLCSVEDPPVVATEAFFGQGTRLTVV.

CDR3 loop: CASSLGDRGSYEQYF. The CDR3 DNA sequence: TGTGCCAGCAGCCTAGGGGACAGGGGGTCCTACGAGCAGTACTTC. The rearrangement uses TRBV7-2 and TRBJ2-7, with TRBD1 identical over 11 bases. Germline CDR1 and CDR2: SGHTA and FQGNSA. There are 15 residues in the CDR3. V was clipped by 5 bases and J by 1 base; unmatched bases: 4.

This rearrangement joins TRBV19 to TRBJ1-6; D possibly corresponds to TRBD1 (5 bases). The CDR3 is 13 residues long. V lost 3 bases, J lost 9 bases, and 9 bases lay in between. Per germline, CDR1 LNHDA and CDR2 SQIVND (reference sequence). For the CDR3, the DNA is TGTGCCAGTAGTATTGGACAAGGTTCACCCCTCCACTTT. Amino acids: CASSIGQGSPLHF.

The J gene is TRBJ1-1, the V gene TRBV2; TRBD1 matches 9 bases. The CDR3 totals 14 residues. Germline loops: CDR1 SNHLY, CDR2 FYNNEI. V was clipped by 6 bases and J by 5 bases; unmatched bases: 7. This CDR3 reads CASRTGTGRTEAFF. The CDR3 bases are TGTGCCAGCAGAACCGGGACAGGGCGTACTGAAGCTTTCTTT.

In DNA, the CDR3 is TGTGCCTCGACTTCTGTCGCTGAAGCTTTCTTT. It is translated as CASTSVAEAFF. The chain is built from TRBV30 and TRBJ1-1; D call uncertain. V dropped 7 bases and J dropped 6 bases, with 12 bases sitting between them. Germline V gene lookup returns CDR1 GTSNPN and CDR2 SVGIG (reference sequence). The CDR3 extends over 11 amino acids.